This TCR beta chain was identified during a study of shared clonotypes between healthy human individuals. The table lists this clone with a count of one. Its matching antigen is unknown. Study-wide points: Generally, naive subsets came out with larger estimated richness than memory subsets.

Here immunoSEQ multiplex PCR was the method, and the copy in TCRdb shows in-frame clones only, minus some. The profile shows approximately 1,500,000 clones, about 98% of them singletons. The V gene's germline CDR1 is MDHEN and CDR2 SYDVKM. CDR3 size: 14 residues. The V and J ends lost 6 bases and 5 bases, in that order; junction bases with no gene match: 6. The sample comprised naive CD4+ T cells sorted from blood. As to subset: CD45RA+ positively selected. This sequence originates from a young man in good health. The chain couples TRBV28 to TRBJ2-1; 8 nucleotides line up with TRBD1. This CDR3 reads CASRGQAGHNEQFF. CDR3 nucleotide sequence: TGTGCCAGCAGGGGACAGGCAGGACACAATGAGCAGTTCTTC.